Listed below are T cell receptor beta chains from one sample, sequenced in a study of blood T cell repertoires in COVID-19. Assay used: immunoSEQ multiplex PCR; TCRdb lists only in-frame clones, some missing. In the table there are around 200,000 clones, roughly 85% of which are singletons. Sequencing was performed on peripheral blood. These receptors were obtained from a man in his sixties with acute or convalescent COVID-19. The CDR3 runs from the conserved cysteine through the conserved F or W. Fields, in order: V gene, clone size, J gene, D gene, CDR3 DNA, CDR3 protein. A D gene is named only where the DNA matches it firmly. Size is omitted from some rows. Given values are once, few, many or a class for expanded clones.

v_gene: TRBV7-3; abundance: -; j_gene: TRBJ2-1; d_gene: -; CDR3nt: TGTGCCAGCAGCTTCGGGAGTAACAATGAGCAGTTCTTC; CDR3aa: CASSFGSNNEQFF
v_gene: TRBV12-2; abundance: -; j_gene: TRBJ2-7; d_gene: -; CDR3nt: TGTGCAAGTCGCTTAGGACTTTCCCCTACCTACGAGCAGTACTTC; CDR3aa: CASRLGLSPTYEQYF
v_gene: TRBV7-2; abundance: -; j_gene: TRBJ2-7; d_gene: -; CDR3nt: TGTGCCAGCAGCTTAGTGTCGGTGGGAGACTACGAGCAGTACTTC; CDR3aa: CASSLVSVGDYEQYF
v_gene: TRBV7-9; abundance: -; j_gene: TRBJ2-1; d_gene: -; CDR3nt: TGTGCCAGCAGCTTATCCACATCTTACAATGAGCAGTTCTTC; CDR3aa: CASSLSTSYNEQFF
v_gene: TRBV5-5; abundance: -; j_gene: TRBJ2-2; d_gene: TRBD2; CDR3nt: TGTGCCAGCAGCCTGGGCGGGGGGTCGAACACCGGGGAGCTGTTTTTT; CDR3aa: CASSLGGGSNTGELFF
v_gene: TRBV28; abundance: -; j_gene: TRBJ2-7; d_gene: TRBD2; CDR3nt: TGTGCCAGCAGTTTAGGGGGGACTAGGGGCGAGCAGTACTTC; CDR3aa: CASSLGGTRGEQYF
v_gene: TRBV7-3; abundance: -; j_gene: TRBJ2-1; d_gene: TRBD2; CDR3nt: TGTGCCAGCAGCCCGAGACTAGCGCCCGGTGAGCAGTTCTTC; CDR3aa: CASSPRLAPGEQFF
v_gene: TRBV28; abundance: once; j_gene: TRBJ2-1; d_gene: TRBD2; CDR3nt: TGTGCCAGCAGTTCTTTCTGGACTAGAGCCTCCAATGAGCAGTTCTTC; CDR3aa: CASSSFWTRASNEQFF
v_gene: TRBV3-1/TRBV3-2; abundance: few; j_gene: TRBJ2-7; d_gene: TRBD2; CDR3nt: TGTGCCAGCAGCCAAGCTCCGGGACTAGGGTACGAGCAGTACTTC; CDR3aa: CASSQAPGLGYEQYF
v_gene: TRBV9; abundance: -; j_gene: TRBJ2-3; d_gene: TRBD2; CDR3nt: TGTGCCAGCAGCGTAGGGACTAGCGGGAGGGCCTCATATACGCAGTATTTT; CDR3aa: CASSVGTSGRASYTQYF
v_gene: TRBV28; abundance: -; j_gene: TRBJ1-5; d_gene: TRBD1; CDR3nt: TGTGCCAGCAGTGCCCCCCGGGACAGGGGATCGCGCAATCAGCCCCAGCATTTT; CDR3aa: CASSAPRDRGSRNQPQHF
v_gene: TRBV27; abundance: -; j_gene: TRBJ2-3; d_gene: TRBD2; CDR3nt: TGTGCCAGCAGTTCCCCGGGAGGGAATACGCAGTATTTT; CDR3aa: CASSSPGGNTQYF
v_gene: TRBV10-3; abundance: -; j_gene: TRBJ2-7; d_gene: -; CDR3nt: TGTGCCATCAGTGAGTCGGGGTCAGGGATACACGAGCAGTACTTC; CDR3aa: CAISESGSGIHEQYF
v_gene: TRBV7-9; abundance: once; j_gene: TRBJ2-5; d_gene: -; CDR3nt: TGTGCCAGCACCCTTAAATACCAAGAGACCCAGTACTTC; CDR3aa: CASTLKYQETQYF
v_gene: TRBV7-2; abundance: -; j_gene: TRBJ2-7; d_gene: TRBD2; CDR3nt: TGTGCCAGCAGCTTCCCAGCGGGAAGATCCTACGAGCAGTACTTC; CDR3aa: CASSFPAGRSYEQYF
v_gene: TRBV5-6; abundance: once; j_gene: TRBJ1-5; d_gene: -; CDR3nt: TGTGCCAGCAGCCAGGCTGGATCTCAGCCCCAGCATTTT; CDR3aa: CASSQAGSQPQHF
v_gene: TRBV12-3/TRBV12-4; abundance: -; j_gene: TRBJ2-1; d_gene: TRBD2; CDR3nt: TGTGCCAGTAGGACTAGCGGATACAATGAGCAGTTCTTC; CDR3aa: CASRTSGYNEQFF
v_gene: TRBV5-8; abundance: -; j_gene: TRBJ2-7; d_gene: TRBD1; CDR3nt: TGTGCCAGCGGTAAGCCGGGGACAGGGCCCCTATCCTACGAGCAGTACTTC; CDR3aa: CASGKPGTGPLSYEQYF
v_gene: TRBV28; abundance: -; j_gene: TRBJ1-5; d_gene: -; CDR3nt: TGTGCCAGCAGGACTCGAGAACCTAGCAATCAGCCCCAGCATTTT; CDR3aa: CASRTREPSNQPQHF
v_gene: TRBV7-8; abundance: -; j_gene: TRBJ2-7; d_gene: TRBD2; CDR3nt: TGTGCCAGCAGCTTGCGGGGGATGGCTGGGTACGAGCAGTACTTC; CDR3aa: CASSLRGMAGYEQYF
v_gene: TRBV7-3; abundance: -; j_gene: TRBJ1-1; d_gene: TRBD1; CDR3nt: TGTGCCAGCAGGCCGCAAGGGACAGTGAACACTGAAGCTTTCTTT; CDR3aa: CASRPQGTVNTEAFF
v_gene: TRBV9; abundance: -; j_gene: TRBJ2-5; d_gene: -; CDR3nt: TGTGCCAGCAGCGTAAGCCTAAAACAAGAGACCCAGTACTTC; CDR3aa: CASSVSLKQETQYF